Following are 30 T cell receptor beta chains from one sample sequenced in a study of CD8+CD57+ T cells in acquired aplastic anemia. Sequenced patients had shown CD8+CD57+ cell expansion by flow cytometry. TCR beta VDJ and CDR3 were profiled, and genomic DNA was the template. TCRdb re-derived calls from the reads in MiXCR, one entry per CDR3 protein. This table holds 150,000 to 200,000 distinct CDR3 sequences, over 40% found once. Sequences were obtained from sorted CD4+, CD8+, or CD8+CD57+ T cells (not recorded which) from PBMCs. These receptors were obtained from a human donor with aplastic anemia.

This clonotype was recorded a few times. This chain uses TRBV2 with TRBJ2-1; D is perhaps TRBD1 or TRBD2 (5 bases each). CDR3 length: 13 residues. Trimming stripped 9 bases from V and 5 bases from J, with 14 bases between. From germline, CDR1 is SNHLY and CDR2 FYNNEI. The CDR3 reads CARTGPSNNEQFF. Here the CDR3 DNA reads TGTGCCAGGACGGGGCCGAGTAACAATGAGCAGTTCTTC.

In this sample, this clonotype turned up many times. The chain has TRBV19 and TRBJ2-3; TRBD1 aligns across 10 bases. Germline values: CDR1 LNHDA, CDR2 SQIVND (reference sequence). The CDR3 sequence is 14 residues long. Unmatched junction bases numbered 7, after V lost 10 bases and J lost 3 bases. CDR3 coding DNA: TGTGCCATTAAGACAGGGGGCACGACAGATACGCAGTATTTT. Amino acids: CAIKTGGTTDTQYF.

This clonotype occurred many times. The chain links TRBV19 to TRBJ2-2; the match to TRBD2 covers 11 bases. CDR1 and CDR2 (germline): LNHDA, SQIVND (reference sequence). The J segment lost 5 bases and the V segment lost 4 bases, leaving 12 bases of the junction unmatched. There are 18 residues in the CDR3. Here the CDR3 DNA reads TGTGCCAGTAGTAGGGGACTAGCGGCCTTGGGTAAAACCGGGGAGCTGTTTTTT. This encodes CASSRGLAALGKTGELFF.

This clonotype occurred once. The chain links TRBV27 to TRBJ2-1; D not certain. Germline values: CDR1 MNHEY, CDR2 SMNVEV (reference sequence). The CDR3 is 14 residues long. V was cut by 3 bases and J by 6 bases, with 12 bases left in between. The CDR3 coding sequence is TGTGCCAGCAGTTTCGGGTCCGGTCTCAATGAGCAGTTCTTC. Translated, it gives CASSFGSGLNEQFF.

Points on this clonotype: Given a much more abundant clone one base away, this may be a read error. This rearrangement joins TRBV5-4 to TRBJ2-3; D not resolved. CDR3 length: 12 amino acids. Germline assignment: CDR1 SGHNT and CDR2 YYREEE (reference sequence). The DNA for the CDR3 is TGTGCCTGCAGTAAAAAAACAGATACGCAGTATTTT. Translated: CACSKKTDTQYF.

Remarks on this clonotype: One base away lies a much larger clone, so this may be a sequencing read error. No conserved phenylalanine or tryptophan is present at the end of the CDR3, so a read error is the likely explanation. The chain links TRBV7-2 to TRBJ1-1; no clear D gene. This CDR3 has 9 residues. V was trimmed by 9 bases and J by 6 bases, leaving 5 bases between them. The germline V gene encodes CDR1 SGHTA and CDR2 FQGNSA. The CDR3 reads CARGAEAFS. In DNA, the CDR3 is TGTGCCAGGGGCGCTGAAGCTTTCTCT.

This clonotype was seen at least ten times. This rearrangement joins TRBV12-3 or TRBV12-4 to TRBJ2-7, with 7 bases matching TRBD1. The ends lost 7 bases at V and 1 base at J; junction bases unmatched: 4. This CDR3 has 13 amino acids. CDR3 DNA sequence: TGTGCCAGCACCCGACAGGGATCCTACGAGCAGTACTTC. Translation gives CASTRQGSYEQYF.

This sequence joins TRBV7-6 and TRBJ2-7, with D unresolved. The V gene's germline CDR1 is SGHVS and CDR2 FNYEAQ. V was shortened by 0 bases and J by 5 bases, with 14 bases between the two germline ends. CDR3 length equals 15 residues. The CDR3 region is CASSLASPGQNEQYF. For the CDR3, the DNA is TGTGCCAGCAGCTTAGCCTCACCGGGTCAAAACGAGCAGTACTTC.

This clonotype has a handful of counts. The chain has TRBV25-1 and TRBJ1-6, with a weak D call TRBD1 (6 bases). Trimming stripped 3 bases from V and 4 bases from J, with 7 bases between. CDR3 length: 14 amino acids. CDR1 is MGHDK, CDR2 SYGVNS, per germline. CDR3 in DNA: TGTGCCAGCAGTGAGCAGGGGTATAATTCACCCCTCCACTTT. Encoded protein: CASSEQGYNSPLHF.

This clonotype has a count of ten or more. This CDR3 is CASSQEENNSPLHF. The CDR3 DNA reads as TGTGCCAGCAGCCAAGAAGAGAATAATTCACCCCTCCACTTT. The rearrangement uses TRBV3-1 and TRBJ1-6; D gene unclear. The V gene's germline CDR1 is LGHDT and CDR2 YNNKEL (reference sequence). The ends were cut back, 0 bases at V and 5 bases at J, with 5 bases in the middle. This CDR3 comprises 14 residues.

For the CDR3, the DNA is TGTGCCAGCAGCAACATCTGGATAGGTGGAGGAAACACCATATATTTT. Residues: CASSNIWIGGGNTIYF. The genes are TRBV5-5 and TRBJ1-3, with D uncertain. Trimming took 4 bases from V and 4 from J, leaving 18 bases between them. Germline lookup yields CDR1 SGHKS and CDR2 YYEKEE (reference sequence). The CDR3 covers 16 residues.

The chain joins TRBV29-1 to TRBJ1-4; TRBD1 agrees at 9 bases. The germline gives CDR1 SQVTM, CDR2 ANQGSEA. J gave up 8 bases and V 5 bases, and 9 bases lay outside the gene matches. CDR3 length: 14 residues. The CDR3 protein is CSVSPGTGKEKLFF. The CDR3 nucleotides are TGCAGCGTTTCGCCCGGGACAGGGAAGGAAAAACTGTTTTTT.

The chain couples TRBV7-8 to TRBJ2-1, with D perhaps TRBD1 (6 bases). The germline gives CDR1 SGHVS, CDR2 FQNEAQ. The CDR3 is 16 residues long. V was clipped by 5 bases and J by 4 bases, with 18 bases between them. This chain's CDR3 is CASSHGVGAAYNEQFF. CDR3 nucleotides: TGTGCCAGCAGCCACGGGGTGGGGGCGGCTTACAATGAGCAGTTCTTC.

This clonotype was counted many times. The rearrangement uses TRBV6-1 and TRBJ1-3; no firm D call. Trimming removed 2 bases at V and 4 bases at J, with 15 bases between. The CDR3 runs to 16 residues. The germline V gene has CDR1 MNHNS and CDR2 SASEGT. The CDR3 bases are TGTGCCAGCAGTGAATACGCGCCAGGTGGGGGAAACACCATATATTTT. Protein product: CASSEYAPGGGNTIYF.

Turning to this clonotype: The conserved phenylalanine or tryptophan normally closing the CDR3 is absent here, so this likely arose from a read error. The V call is TRBV5-1, the J call TRBJ1-6; 7 positions match TRBD1. This CDR3 has 15 residues. The germline gives CDR1 SGHRS, CDR2 YFSETQ. J lost 10 bases, V lost 4 bases, and 11 bases had no gene match. The CDR3 nucleotides are TGCGCCAGCAGCGAGAGGACAGGAGGCGACTCACCCCTCCACTCT. This encodes CASSERTGGDSPLHS.

This clonotype was seen repeatedly, ten times or more. The chain recombines TRBV7-2 with TRBJ1-2, with D maybe TRBD1 (5 bases). The CDR3 is 13 residues long. The germline gives CDR1 SGHTA, CDR2 FQGNSA. Trimming removed 2 bases at V and 8 bases at J, with 12 bases between. The CDR3 region has the DNA TGTGCCAGCAGCTTATCGGGACGCCGGGGCTACACCTTC. Amino acid sequence: CASSLSGRRGYTF.

This clonotype was seen a few times. The chain links TRBV3-1 to TRBJ1-5; tentative D call: TRBD1 (5 bases). In germline, CDR1 is LGHDT, CDR2 YNNKEL (reference sequence). Trimming pared 6 bases from V and 5 bases from J, leaving 14 bases between. The CDR3 covers 14 residues. In nucleotides, the CDR3 is TGTGCCAGCAGTCCTGGACGGGGCCATCAGCCCCAGCATTTT. Translating gives CASSPGRGHQPQHF.

The chain carries TRBV5-3 and TRBJ2-7, with no clear D. TRBV5-3 is an ORF, with its function uncertain. Between the trimmed V and J ends, which lost 8 bases and 4 bases, there was a span of 13 bases. The CDR3 totals 12 residues. The CDR3, as DNA: TGTGCCAGCGGCCCTGCCCCGTACGAGCAGTACTTC. Protein: CASGPAPYEQYF.

The chain couples TRBV6-1 to TRBJ2-7; D not certain. V lost 6 bases and J lost 6, with 12 bases in between. From germline, CDR1 is MNHNS and CDR2 SASEGT. There are 12 residues in the CDR3. CDR3 sequence (DNA): TGTGCCAGCAGCCCTTTGTCGGGCGAGCAGTACTTC. The encoded protein is CASSPLSGEQYF.

This clonotype appeared many times. The chain carries TRBV4-2 and TRBJ2-1, with TRBD1 identical over 8 bases. The CDR3 runs to 16 residues. The V gene end was trimmed by 1 base and the J gene end by 8 bases; junction bases not matched to a gene: 10. Germline V gives CDR1 LGHNA, CDR2 YNFKEQ. Here the CDR3 DNA reads TGTGCCAGCAGCCAAGGGGTACAGGGGGTCCTTGATGAGCAGTTCTTC. Translating it yields CASSQGVQGVLDEQFF.

This clonotype was seen once. One junction end does not reproduce the germline sequence, and a read error may be involved. The chain couples TRBV10-3 to TRBJ1-4; TRBD1 matches at 8 bases. The length of the CDR3 is 15 residues. Germline V CDR1 and CDR2: ENHRY, SYGVKD. CDR3 DNA sequence: TGTGCCACGAGACAGGGGTTGGGGACTAATGAAAAACTGTTTTTC. It codes for CATRQGLGTNEKLFF.

This clonotype appeared a few times. This chain joins TRBV5-4 and TRBJ2-1, with 7 bases lining up with TRBD1. Germline trimming cut 6 bases from V and 5 bases from J; bases unmatched to any gene: 5. Germline V gives CDR1 SGHNT, CDR2 YYREEE (reference sequence). The CDR3 extends over 13 amino acids. The CDR3 protein is CASTKGAHNEQFF. The CDR3 DNA reads as TGTGCCAGCACAAAGGGGGCCCACAATGAGCAGTTCTTC.

The count of this clonotype is one. The CDR3 DNA reads as TGTGCCAGCAGTGGTGATGGGACAGGGCATCGTACCTTC. Residues: CASSGDGTGHRTF. The gene calls are TRBV2 and TRBJ1-2; 9 positions match TRBD1. With 4 bases clipped from V and 14 bases from J, the junction kept 11 bases outside the gene matches. The CDR3 extends over 13 amino acids. Germline lookup yields CDR1 SNHLY and CDR2 FYNNEI.

This clonotype was counted many times. The chain couples TRBV2 to TRBJ2-7; 8 bases match TRBD1. From germline, CDR1 is SNHLY and CDR2 FYNNEI. With V trimmed by 8 bases and J by 4 bases, 7 bases remained unmatched. The CDR3 extends over 13 amino acids. CDR3 sequence reads: CASSGTGSYEQYF. The CDR3 DNA reads TGTGCCAGCTCCGGGACAGGTTCTTACGAGCAGTACTTC.

To note about this clonotype: The CDR3 carries no conserved terminal phenylalanine or tryptophan, so it likely arises from a read error. The genes are TRBV24-1 and TRBJ2-7; possible D gene TRBD2, 5 bases. Germline V gene lookup returns CDR1 KGHDR and CDR2 SFDVKD. CDR3 length equals 13 residues. Trimming pared 5 bases from V and 2 bases from J, leaving 9 bases between. This CDR3 is CATSGTGTYEQYL. CDR3 in DNA: TGTGCCACCAGTGGAACCGGGACCTACGAGCAGTACCTC.

This clonotype was found once. The junction and the germline gene differ at one end; a read error may be behind it. The chain couples TRBV5-5 to TRBJ2-7; tentative D call: TRBD1 (6 bases). CDR1 is SGHKS, CDR2 YYEKEE, per germline (reference sequence). The CDR3 runs to 16 residues. The CDR3 region has the DNA TGTGCCAGCAGCTTGGCCGGGGCAGGGGCCGCCTACGGGCAGTACTTC. Translating it yields CASSLAGAGAAYGQYF.

The chain carries TRBV29-1 and TRBJ2-7; TRBD2 matches 8 bases. The CDR3 totals 17 residues. CDR1 SQVTM and CDR2 ANQGSEA come from the germline V gene. J gave up 3 bases and V 6 bases, and 19 bases lay outside the gene matches. The CDR3 sequence is CSVLLGSGTRLYYEQYF. In DNA, the CDR3 is TGCAGCGTGTTGCTTGGCTCCGGGACTAGACTCTACTACGAGCAGTACTTC.

There are many counts of this clonotype. For the CDR3, the DNA is TGTGCCAGCAGCTCGGGACTAGCTGTCTCCTACAATGAGCAGTTCTTC. It is translated as CASSSGLAVSYNEQFF. The V call is TRBV12-3 or TRBV12-4, the J call TRBJ2-1; 9 bases agree with TRBD2. CDR3 size: 16 residues. Trimming removed 6 bases from V and 0 bases from J; junction bases left unmatched: 6.

This clonotype was counted only a few times. The rearrangement links TRBV6-1 to TRBJ1-3; D unresolved. CDR1 is MNHNS, CDR2 SASEGT, per germline. This CDR3 has 16 residues. V lost 1 base to trimming and J lost 0 bases, with 10 bases between them. CDR3 nucleotide sequence: TGTGCCAGCAGTGAAGAAGTGTTCCTCTCTGGAAACACCATATATTTT. Translated, it gives CASSEEVFLSGNTIYF.

The table lists this clonotype with a few counts. J is TRBJ2-2 and V is TRBV20-1; D is uncertain. CDR3 size: 12 residues. Trimming left V 3 bases short and J 7 bases short, with 9 bases between. Germline V gives CDR1 DFQATT, CDR2 SNEGSKA (reference sequence). The CDR3 reads CSASDGFGELFF. CDR3 coding DNA: TGCAGTGCTAGTGACGGGTTCGGGGAGCTGTTTTTT.